These 19 T cell receptor beta chains were sequenced from one sample in a study of blood T cell repertoires in COVID-19. The data were produced by immunoSEQ multiplex PCR, yet TCRdb's version contains in-frame clones alone and is incomplete. The sample consists of around 68,000 clones, about 90% of them appearing once. The specimen was peripheral blood. These receptors were taken from a human donor in a cohort sampled during active COVID-19.

CDR3 loop: CASSQKAAIQGKGGELFF. In DNA form, the CDR3 reads TGCGCCAGCAGCCAAAAAGCCGCGATTCAGGGGAAGGGCGGGGAGCTGTTTTTT. The chain employs TRBV4-1 and TRBJ2-2; possible D gene TRBD1, 6 bases. The germline CDR1 and CDR2 sequences are MGHRA and YSYEKL. The V end was cut by 2 bases, the J end by 7 bases, with 23 bases between. This CDR3 has 18 amino acids.

V gene TRBV30 combines with J gene TRBJ1-1; D is uncertain. The V gene lost 4 bases and the J gene lost 0 bases, with 6 bases spanning the gap. Germline V gene lookup returns CDR1 GTSNPN and CDR2 SVGIG (reference sequence). The CDR3 contains 12 residues. The CDR3, as DNA: TGTGCCTGGAATCCGGTGAACACTGAAGCTTTCTTT. Translation gives CAWNPVNTEAFF. Based on the CDR3 plus reference TRBV30 and TRBJ1-1, the full variable domain is SQTIHQWPATLVQPVGSPLSLECTVEGTSNPNLYWYRQAAGRGLQLLFYSVGIGQISSEVPQNLSASRPQDRQFILSSKKLLLSDSGFYLCAWNPVNTEAFFGQGTRLTVV.

The CDR3 DNA sequence: TGTGCCAGCCGCCGGGCTGAAGCTTTCTTT. Encoded protein: CASRRAEAFF. J is TRBJ1-1 and V is TRBV28; D is unclear. This CDR3 comprises 10 residues. V was pared by 8 bases and J by 6 bases, with 7 bases between. Germline CDR1 reads MDHEN; CDR2 reads SYDVKM.

This clone was recorded only once. The V call is TRBV5-6, the J call TRBJ2-7; 8 nucleotides match TRBD2. The CDR3 contains 17 residues. With 0 bases clipped from V and 0 bases from J, the junction kept 8 bases outside the gene matches. Germline V gives CDR1 SGHDT, CDR2 YYEEEE. The CDR3 is CASSLGALAGPSYEQYF. The CDR3 DNA reads TGTGCCAGCAGCTTGGGAGCTTTAGCGGGGCCCTCCTACGAGCAGTACTTC.

The CDR3 coding sequence is TGCGCCAGCAGTGAGTCGGGCCTGCAGAACACCGGGGAGCTGTTTTTT. This gives the protein CASSESGLQNTGELFF. This chain uses TRBV10-2 with TRBJ2-2; no reliable D call. The CDR3 consists of 16 residues. Germline CDR1 WSHSY, CDR2 SAAADI. Trimming stripped 0 bases from V and 1 base from J, with 9 bases between.

This chain links TRBV6-4 with TRBJ1-2; the D gene is possibly TRBD1 (5 bases). V lost 7 bases, J lost 1 base, and 16 bases lay in between. Germline CDR1 and CDR2: MRHNA and SNTAGT. CDR3 size: 15 residues. The CDR3 DNA follows: TGTGCCAGCAAGCTAGGTGAAGACAGTAACTATGGCTACACCTTC. Translation gives CASKLGEDSNYGYTF.

The chain combines TRBV19 with TRBJ1-5; maybe TRBD1 (6 bases). Germline CDR1 is LNHDA and CDR2 is SQIVND (reference sequence). CDR3 size: 12 residues. The V end was cut by 4 bases, the J end by 6 bases, with 7 bases between. The CDR3 DNA reads TGTGCCAGTAGTACAGGGGCTCAGCCCCAGCATTTT. It yields the protein CASSTGAQPQHF.

V and J are TRBV9 and TRBJ1-2; no definite D call. CDR1 is SGDLS, CDR2 YYNGEE, per germline. The V gene lost 3 bases and the J gene lost 6 bases, with 9 bases spanning the gap. The CDR3 runs 12 residues. The DNA for the CDR3 is TGTGCCAGCAGCGCAGCAGGAAATGGCTACACCTTC. Protein sequence: CASSAAGNGYTF.

This rearrangement joins TRBV5-1 to TRBJ1-5; weak D call: TRBD1 (5 bases). This CDR3 has 14 amino acids. The V gene's germline CDR1 is SGHRS and CDR2 YFSETQ. Trimming pared 3 bases from V and 6 bases from J, leaving 13 bases between. DNA of the CDR3: TGCGCCAGCAGCTCCAGGGTTGGCGGTCAGCCCCAGCATTTT. This codes for CASSSRVGGQPQHF.

This clone was seen just once. The gene calls are TRBV19 and TRBJ1-2; D is unclear. This CDR3 region has 14 residues. V was cut by 3 bases and J by 0 bases, with 8 bases left in between. CDR1 and CDR2 from the germline V gene are LNHDA and SQIVND (reference sequence). The CDR3 DNA reads as TGTGCCAGTAGTATCTCCCCTGCTAACTATGGCTACACCTTC. It specifies CASSISPANYGYTF.

This clone has only one observation. The chain links TRBV7-9 to TRBJ2-3, with a weak D call TRBD2 (6 bases). V lost 3 bases to trimming and J lost 6 bases, with 7 bases between them. The CDR3 spans 12 residues. CDR1 is SEHNR, CDR2 FQNEAQ, per germline (reference sequence). The CDR3 loop reads CASSFGGDTQYF. CDR3 DNA sequence: TGTGCCAGCAGCTTCGGGGGTGATACGCAGTATTTT. Full variable domain (rest looked up from reference TRBV7-9 and TRBJ2-3): DTGVSQNPRHKITKRGQNVTFRCDPISEHNRLYWYRQTLGQGPEFLTYFQNEAQLEKSRLLSDRFSAERPKGSFSTLEIQRTEQGDSAMYLCASSFGGDTQYFGPGTRLTVL.

J is TRBJ2-7 and V is TRBV5-1; the D gene is possibly TRBD1 (5 bases). V was shortened by 4 bases and J by 3 bases, with 11 bases between the two germline ends. The CDR3 is 13 amino acids. Germline values: CDR1 SGHRS, CDR2 YFSETQ. CDR3 residues: CASSEGHVYEQYF. CDR3 sequence (DNA): TGCGCCAGCAGCGAAGGACACGTCTACGAGCAGTACTTC.

The V gene is TRBV28, the J gene TRBJ1-1, with D perhaps TRBD1 (5 bases). Germline V gene data show CDR1 as MDHEN and CDR2 as SYDVKM. This CDR3 comprises 11 residues. Trimming stripped 6 bases from V and 11 bases from J, with 13 bases between. The CDR3 is CASSQEGPAFF. In nucleotides, the CDR3 is TGTGCCAGCAGCCAGGAGGGACCTGCTTTCTTT.

The chain has TRBV29-1 and TRBJ1-1; no definite D call. The V end was cut by 8 bases, the J end by 7 bases, with 11 bases between. CDR1 SQVTM and CDR2 ANQGSEA come from the germline V gene. The CDR3 runs 10 residues. DNA for the CDR3: TGCAGCCAGAGGGCTCTTGAAGCTTTCTTT. It specifies CSQRALEAFF.

The V and J genes are TRBV18 and TRBJ2-7; 10 positions agree with TRBD2. This CDR3 has 15 amino acids. The germline V gene has CDR1 KGHSH and CDR2 LQKENI. V shed 6 bases and J 2 bases; nucleotides not matched to a gene: 7. CDR3 sequence: CASSRSSGRAYEQYF. CDR3 coding DNA: TGTGCCAGCTCTCGCTCTAGCGGGAGAGCCTACGAGCAGTACTTC. The variable domain in full, with the rest retrieved from reference TRBV18 and TRBJ2-7, is NAGVMQNPRHLVRRRGQEARLRCSPMKGHSHVYWYRQLPEEGLKFMVYLQKENIIDESGMPKERFSAEFPKEGPSILRIQQVVRGDSAAYFCASSRSSGRAYEQYFGPGTRLTVT.

CDR3 protein: CASSFGRHEQYF. The CDR3 DNA reads as TGTGCCAGCAGTTTCGGGAGGCACGAGCAGTACTTC. The chain is built from TRBV28 and TRBJ2-7; TRBD2 matches 7 bases. CDR1 MDHEN and CDR2 SYDVKM come from the germline V gene. The V and J ends lost 3 bases and 5 bases, in that order; junction bases with no gene match: 1. This CDR3 contains 12 residues.

V usage is TRBV2 and J usage is TRBJ1-5; maybe TRBD1 (5 bases). This CDR3 has 13 amino acids. Germline assignment: CDR1 SNHLY and CDR2 FYNNEI. Trimming shortened V by 6 bases and J by 7 bases, and 13 bases separated the two germline ends. This chain's CDR3 is CASRENQGQPQHF. The CDR3 nucleotides are TGTGCCAGCAGAGAAAACCAGGGCCAGCCCCAGCATTTT.

The V gene is TRBV11-3, the J gene TRBJ2-1, with 7 bases aligning to TRBD1. The CDR3 sequence is 13 residues long. Per germline, CDR1 SGHNT and CDR2 YENEEA. V was clipped by 1 base and J by 7 bases; unmatched bases: 1. CDR3 in amino acids: CASSLAQGNEQFF. CDR3 bases: TGTGCCAGCAGCTTAGCACAGGGGAATGAGCAGTTCTTC.

This clone was seen only once. The chain couples TRBV5-1 to TRBJ2-3; 8 bases line up with TRBD2. CDR1 SGHRS and CDR2 YFSETQ come from the germline V gene. The junction had 9 bases not matched to a gene; V was cut back by 4 bases and J by 2 bases. The CDR3 covers 16 residues. The CDR3 bases are TGCGCCAGCAGCAGGGGTAGCGGGACAAACACAGATACGCAGTATTTT. Translation: CASSRGSGTNTDTQYF. The full variable domain, its missing parts supplied by reference TRBV5-1 and TRBJ2-3, is KAGVTQTPRYLIKTRGQQVTLSCSPISGHRSVSWYQQTPGQGLQFLFEYFSETQRNKGNFPGRFSGRQFSNSRSEMNVSTLELGDSALYLCASSRGSGTNTDTQYFGPGTRLTVL.